Shown below are 28 T cell receptor beta chains from a single sample sequenced in a study of response to subunit inactivated influenza vaccine. Using its own MiXCR run on the RT-PCR reads, TCRdb lists one record per CDR3 protein. Of about 830,000 distinct CDR3 sequences in the sample, about 18% are singletons; the top ten hold approximately 11%. The sequences come from PBMCs from blood, collected less than 6 days after vaccination. These receptors all come from a man aged 50 to 60 who received an inactivated influenza vaccine.

V usage is TRBV12-3 or TRBV12-4 and J usage is TRBJ2-5; D not resolved. This CDR3 is 13 amino acids long. V lost 6 bases and J lost 0, with 8 bases in between. This chain's CDR3 is CASSPRHQETQYF. CDR3 nucleotide sequence: TGTGCCAGCAGCCCTCGGCACCAAGAGACCCAGTACTTC.

CDR3 amino acids: CSAPKYNKEQYF. The CDR3 DNA follows: TGCAGTGCTCCTAAATATAACAAAGAGCAGTACTTC. J is TRBJ2-7 and V is TRBV20-1; D gene ambiguous. Germline loops: CDR1 DFQATT, CDR2 SNEGSKA (reference sequence). The CDR3 runs 12 residues. The germline V and J ends were trimmed by 5 bases and 7 bases, with 15 bases remaining between them.

The chain is built from TRBV6-2 or TRBV6-3 and TRBJ2-1; no clear D gene. In germline, CDR1 is MNHEY, CDR2 SVGEGT. The CDR3 contains 16 residues. Trimming removed 0 bases at V and 0 bases at J, with 9 bases between. In nucleotides, the CDR3 is TGTGCCAGCAGTTACTCGAGTCGGATCTCCTACAATGAGCAGTTCTTC. Translating it yields CASSYSSRISYNEQFF.

V usage is TRBV6-1 and J usage is TRBJ2-1; D possibly corresponds to TRBD1 (6 bases). The germline V and J ends were trimmed by 8 bases and 9 bases, with 23 bases remaining between them. CDR3 length: 15 amino acids. The germline CDR1 and CDR2 sequences are MNHNS and SASEGT. In nucleotides, the CDR3 is TGTGCCAGCCGCGACACGGGCAGGGGACATGGTGAGCAGTTCTTC. The encoded protein is CASRDTGRGHGEQFF.

This clonotype occurred a few times. The chain recombines TRBV6-1 with TRBJ1-4; a possible D gene is TRBD1 (5 bases). The length of the CDR3 is 13 residues. Per germline, CDR1 MNHNS and CDR2 SASEGT. V lost 8 bases and J 0 bases, leaving 7 bases between the germline ends. CDR3 in DNA: TGTGCCAGCGGGGGAACAACTAATGAAAAACTGTTTTTT. Translation: CASGGTTNEKLFF.

The rearrangement joins TRBV9 to TRBJ1-2; unclear D gene. The germline V and J ends were trimmed by 0 bases and 5 bases, with 8 bases remaining between them. The CDR3 runs to 13 residues. Per the germline V gene, CDR1 is SGDLS and CDR2 is YYNGEE. CDR3 region: CASSVAPTYGYTF. CDR3 DNA: TGTGCCAGCAGCGTAGCTCCGACGTATGGCTACACCTTC. Looking up the rest from reference TRBV9 and TRBJ1-2 gives the full variable domain: DSGVTQTPKHLITATGQRVTLRCSPRSGDLSVYWYQQSLDQGLQFLIQYYNGEERAKGNILERFSAQQFPDLHSELNLSSLELGDSALYFCASSVAPTYGYTFGSGTRLTVV.

V is TRBV7-9 and J is TRBJ2-2, with 8 bases that match TRBD2. This CDR3 contains 15 residues. Germline CDR1 is SEHNR and CDR2 is FQNEAQ (reference sequence). J gave up 6 bases and V 1 base, and 4 bases lay outside the gene matches. The CDR3 spells CASSLVTGRAGELFF. DNA of the CDR3: TGTGCCAGCAGCTTAGTGACCGGGAGGGCCGGGGAGCTGTTTTTT.

This clonotype was seen many times. The V and J genes are TRBV6-5 and TRBJ1-5; unclear D gene. The CDR3 is made up of 18 amino acids. Germline values: CDR1 MNHEY, CDR2 SVGAGI. V lost 4 bases to trimming and J lost 0 bases, with 19 bases between them. As DNA, the CDR3 is TGTGCCAGCAGTTCACCCCCGGACGAATTCCATAGCAATCAGCCCCAGCATTTT. It yields the protein CASSSPPDEFHSNQPQHF.

This clonotype has at least ten counts. This chain uses TRBV6-5 with TRBJ2-1; 8 bases fit TRBD2. Germline V lookup: CDR1 MNHEY, CDR2 SVGAGI. Unmatched junction bases numbered 6, after V lost 1 base and J lost 4 bases. The CDR3 is made up of 16 amino acids. The CDR3: CASSYWRGARYNEQFF. The CDR3 nucleotides read TGTGCCAGCAGTTACTGGCGGGGGGCGAGATACAATGAGCAGTTCTTC.

The CDR3 loop reads CASRSRTSAYEQYF. For the CDR3, the DNA is TGTGCCAGCAGGTCGAGGACTAGCGCCTACGAGCAGTACTTC. The chain employs TRBV6-2 or TRBV6-3 and TRBJ2-7, with 9 bases that match TRBD2. The germline CDR1 and CDR2 sequences are MNHEY and SVGEGT. The J segment lost 2 bases and the V segment lost 6 bases, leaving 5 bases of the junction unmatched. The CDR3 runs 14 residues.

This clonotype was counted a few times. The V and J genes are TRBV20-1 and TRBJ2-3, with 10 bases fitting TRBD2. V lost 8 bases, J lost 5 bases, and 7 bases stayed unmatched. Germline assignment: CDR1 DFQATT and CDR2 SNEGSKA (reference sequence). This CDR3 contains 13 residues. The CDR3 here is CSPKGTSVDTQYF. DNA of the CDR3: TGCAGTCCGAAGGGGACTAGCGTAGATACGCAGTATTTT.

V is TRBV20-1 and J is TRBJ2-7; 10 nucleotides agree with TRBD1. Unmatched junction bases numbered 6, after V lost 4 bases and J lost 0 bases. The CDR3 consists of 15 residues. Germline V gives CDR1 DFQATT, CDR2 SNEGSKA (reference sequence). CDR3 in DNA: TGCAGTGCTAAAACATGGACAGGGGGCTCCTACGAGCAGTACTTC. Translating gives CSAKTWTGGSYEQYF.

Only a few counts were recorded for this clonotype. The chain couples TRBV6-6 to TRBJ1-1; maybe TRBD1 (5 bases). The germline CDR1 and CDR2 sequences are MNHNY and SVGAGI (reference sequence). V was trimmed by 5 bases and J by 4 bases, leaving 11 bases between them. The CDR3 is made up of 13 amino acids. The CDR3 reads CASSIGAITEAFF. CDR3 coding DNA: TGTGCCAGCAGTATCGGGGCTATCACTGAAGCTTTCTTT.

This clonotype was recorded a few times. The CDR3 region is CATSPLASGTDTQYF. The CDR3 region has the DNA TGTGCCACCAGCCCCCTTGCGTCGGGCACAGATACGCAGTATTTT. The chain joins TRBV15 to TRBJ2-3; D is uncertain. The ends were cut back, 5 bases at V and 1 base at J, with 13 bases in the middle. This CDR3 contains 15 residues. CDR1 is LNHNV and CDR2 is YYDKDF in the germline V gene (reference sequence). The full variable domain, completed using reference TRBV15 and TRBJ2-3, is DAMVIQNPRYQVTQFGKPVTLSCSQTLNHNVMYWYQQKSSQAPKLLFHYYDKDFNNEADTPDNFQSRRPNTSFCFLDIRSPGLGDTAMYLCATSPLASGTDTQYFGPGTRLTVL.

V usage is TRBV7-9 and J usage is TRBJ2-3; no firm D call. This CDR3 has 13 amino acids. The germline gives CDR1 SEHNR, CDR2 FQNEAQ (reference sequence). V was trimmed by 3 bases and J by 4 bases, leaving 8 bases between them. CDR3 sequence reads: CASSFRAADTQYF. CDR3 bases: TGTGCCAGCAGCTTTCGGGCCGCAGATACGCAGTATTTT.

The V call is TRBV6-1, the J call TRBJ1-1; TRBD1 agrees at 9 bases. The junction had 6 bases not matched to a gene; V was cut back by 3 bases and J by 10 bases. The CDR3 runs to 13 residues. From germline, CDR1 is MNHNS and CDR2 SASEGT. CDR3 in DNA: TGTGCCAGCAGTGACCGGGGACAGGGCGCAGCTTTCTTT. Translated, it gives CASSDRGQGAAFF.

V usage is TRBV27 and J usage is TRBJ2-1; tentatively, D is TRBD1 or TRBD2 (6 bases each). V was trimmed by 5 bases and J by 2 bases, leaving 13 bases between them. This CDR3 comprises 15 residues. Germline V lookup: CDR1 MNHEY, CDR2 SMNVEV (reference sequence). This CDR3 reads CASSPLGGTYNEQFF. CDR3 in DNA: TGTGCCAGCAGTCCATTGGGGGGCACCTACAATGAGCAGTTCTTC.

The gene calls are TRBV12-3 or TRBV12-4 and TRBJ1-2; a weak D match, TRBD1 (6 bases). CDR3 length equals 13 residues. V was cut by 6 bases and J by 3 bases, with 11 bases left in between. The CDR3 DNA follows: TGTGCCAGCAGGGCGACAGGAGACTATGGCTACACCTTC. It translates to CASRATGDYGYTF.

This clonotype is a singleton in its sample. The V gene is TRBV25-1, the J gene TRBJ2-5; D is uncertain. Germline values: CDR1 MGHDK, CDR2 SYGVNS. The V and J ends lost 3 bases and 2 bases respectively, with 13 bases between them. The CDR3 sequence is 15 residues long. The CDR3 loop is CASSDLRHIQETQYF. Here the CDR3 DNA reads TGTGCCAGCAGTGACCTTAGACACATACAAGAGACCCAGTACTTC.

The CDR3 DNA reads as TGTGCCAGCAGCGCAACGACAGGGACGAATCAGCCCCAGCATTTT. Its translation: CASSATTGTNQPQHF. This sequence joins TRBV9 and TRBJ1-5; 7 bases match TRBD1. The ends lost 3 bases at V and 4 bases at J; junction bases unmatched: 7. Germline V gives CDR1 SGDLS, CDR2 YYNGEE. The CDR3 runs 15 residues. The full variable domain, with the rest looked up from reference TRBV9 and TRBJ1-5, is DSGVTQTPKHLITATGQRVTLRCSPRSGDLSVYWYQQSLDQGLQFLIQYYNGEERAKGNILERFSAQQFPDLHSELNLSSLELGDSALYFCASSATTGTNQPQHFGDGTRLSIL.

CDR3 in DNA: TGTGCCAGCAGCTTAACTTTCGGGACATGGGACTACAATGAGCAGTTCTTC. Amino acid sequence: CASSLTFGTWDYNEQFF. This chain uses TRBV11-2 with TRBJ2-1, with D possibly matching TRBD1 (6 bases). Germline-derived CDR1 and CDR2 are SGHAT and FQNNGV. Trimming took off 2 bases at V and 3 bases at J, with 17 bases between the two ends. The CDR3 spans 17 residues.

This clonotype was detected only a few times. This rearrangement joins TRBV10-3 to TRBJ2-7; no definite D call. V was shortened by 8 bases and J by 3 bases, with 11 bases between the two germline ends. Germline CDR1 is ENHRY and CDR2 is SYGVKD. This CDR3 has 12 residues. CDR3 DNA sequence: TGTGCCATCGCGGAGTCCTACTACGAGCAGTACTTC. Its translation: CAIAESYYEQYF.

The rearrangement uses TRBV5-1 and TRBJ1-2, with D possibly being TRBD1 (6 bases). This CDR3 is built from 13 residues. V was pared by 4 bases and J by 5 bases, with 12 bases between. Germline CDR1 SGHRS, CDR2 YFSETQ. The CDR3 DNA sequence: TGCGCCAGCAGCCCGCCGGGACAATATGGCTACACCTTC. It codes for CASSPPGQYGYTF.

In this sample, this clonotype turned up many times. V is TRBV12-3 or TRBV12-4 and J is TRBJ2-1; D remains unclear. The CDR3 runs to 15 residues. V dropped 6 bases and J dropped 0 bases, with 12 bases sitting between them. CDR3 protein: CASSGWGGSYNEQFF. The CDR3 DNA reads TGTGCCAGCAGCGGATGGGGTGGCTCCTACAATGAGCAGTTCTTC.

The table lists this clonotype with a few counts. This chain links TRBV20-1 with TRBJ2-5; TRBD2 agrees at 8 bases. This CDR3 has 17 amino acids. Per germline, CDR1 DFQATT and CDR2 SNEGSKA (reference sequence). The V segment lost 0 bases and the J segment 4 bases; nucleotides outside the gene matches: 13. The chain's CDR3 is CSARDPSGGSTGETQYF. CDR3 bases: TGCAGTGCTAGAGATCCCAGCGGGGGTTCGACTGGAGAGACCCAGTACTTC.

The CDR3 coding sequence is TGTGCCAGCAGTTTATTGGGCTCGCGACTGATCTCCTACGAGCAGTACTTC. It encodes CASSLLGSRLISYEQYF. This chain connects TRBV28 to TRBJ2-7; D gene uncertain. Germline-derived CDR1 and CDR2 are MDHEN and SYDVKM. Between the trimmed V and J ends, which lost 1 base and 0 bases, there was a span of 16 bases. The CDR3 runs to 17 residues.

The gene calls are TRBV6-1 and TRBJ2-1; the match to TRBD2 covers 9 bases. The V gene end was trimmed by 6 bases and the J gene end by 6 bases; junction bases not matched to a gene: 9. CDR3 length: 15 residues. Germline loops: CDR1 MNHNS, CDR2 SASEGT. As DNA, the CDR3 is TGTGCCAGCAGCCTGGAGCGGGGGGTCGGCAATGAGCAGTTCTTC. This translates into CASSLERGVGNEQFF.

This clonotype was counted a few times. The chain carries TRBV6-1 and TRBJ1-6, with D hard to call. Between the trimmed V and J ends, which lost 6 bases and 0 bases, there was a span of 18 bases. This CDR3 region has 18 residues. Germline loops: CDR1 MNHNS, CDR2 SASEGT. Here the CDR3 reads CASRGRVWASSYNSPLHF. The CDR3 DNA follows: TGTGCCAGCAGAGGACGAGTTTGGGCAAGCTCCTATAATTCACCCCTCCACTTT.